This entry concerns a single T cell receptor beta chain. The sample belongs to a study of metastatic and nonmetastatic thyroid tumors. TCRdb reprocessed the PCR reads using MiXCR. The sample gives 30,000 to 45,000 clones, more than 20% of which show up once; around 16% is in the top ten. Before thyroid surgery, none of the patients had received any treatment. Trimming cost V 2 bases and J 0 bases, with 4 bases left between them. The germline V gene encodes CDR1 SGHTA and CDR2 FQGTGA. The CDR3 runs to 13 residues. The clonotype was recovered from a female donor with papillary thyroid cancer or a benign thyroid nodule (not recorded which). Some clones in this sample may be carry-over from other donors' samples. Sequencing input: blood. The chain employs TRBV7-3 and TRBJ1-1; D gene uncertain. The CDR3 region is CASSLYLNTEAFF. In DNA, the CDR3 is TGTGCCAGCAGCTTATATCTGAACACTGAAGCTTTCTTT.